A selection of T cell receptor beta chains follows, all from one sample in a study of cytomegalovirus exposure and HLA in healthy donors. Libraries were prepared by immunoSEQ multiplex PCR; TCRdb keeps only in-frame clonotypes and omits some of them. Of 50,000 to 55,000 clones in the sample, about four fifths were seen once. Sequencing was carried out using PBMCs. These receptors were collected from a boy between 10 and 17 years old in good health and CMV-seropositive. Both conserved end residues are part of each CDR3. The D gene is left open where the match is weak. Size is omitted from some rows. Given values are once, few, many or a class for expanded clones.

abundance: few
j_gene: TRBJ2-2
d_gene: NA
v_gene: TRBV6-5
CDR3nt: TGTGCCAGCAGTGACAAGGGAGACACCGGGGAGCTGTTTTTT
CDR3aa: CASSDKGDTGELFF

abundance: few
j_gene: TRBJ1-4
d_gene: NA
v_gene: TRBV5-4
CDR3nt: TGTGCCAGCAGCCCTACTCTCAACGAAAAACTGTTTTTT
CDR3aa: CASSPTLNEKLFF

abundance: NA
j_gene: TRBJ2-2
d_gene: NA
v_gene: TRBV27
CDR3nt: TGTGCCAGCAGTTTATCGATGCGGACAACCGGGGAGCTGTTTTTT
CDR3aa: CASSLSMRTTGELFF

abundance: NA
j_gene: TRBJ2-5
d_gene: NA
v_gene: TRBV6-6
CDR3nt: TGTGCCAGCAGTTACGGGCGGACGGGCGCCGGGGGGTACTTC
CDR3aa: CASSYGRTGAGGYF

abundance: NA
j_gene: TRBJ2-3
d_gene: TRBD2
v_gene: TRBV29-1
CDR3nt: TGCAGCGTTGAATCGTCTTGGGGGACTAGCGGGGTTGAGGGTACGCAGTATTTT
CDR3aa: CSVESSWGTSGVEGTQYF

abundance: NA
j_gene: TRBJ2-1
d_gene: TRBD1
v_gene: TRBV10-1
CDR3nt: TGCGCCAGCAGTGTCCCAGGACAGGGTTGGAAGTTCTTC
CDR3aa: CASSVPGQGWKFF

abundance: NA
j_gene: TRBJ2-2
d_gene: TRBD2
v_gene: TRBV27
CDR3nt: TGTGCCAGCAGACCGGCGGGGGGGCGGATCGGGGAGCTGTTTTTT
CDR3aa: CASRPAGGRIGELFF

abundance: NA
j_gene: TRBJ2-6
d_gene: NA
v_gene: TRBV10-2
CDR3nt: TGCGCCAGCAAGGAACAGGGGAAGGAGGGGGGGGCCAACGTCCTGACTTTC
CDR3aa: CASKEQGKEGGANVLTF

abundance: NA
j_gene: TRBJ2-7
d_gene: TRBD1
v_gene: TRBV6-5
CDR3nt: TGTGCCAGCAGATCCGGGACAGGGGGGACCTACGAGCAGTACTTC
CDR3aa: CASRSGTGGTYEQYF

abundance: NA
j_gene: TRBJ2-1
d_gene: TRBD1
v_gene: TRBV7-9
CDR3nt: TGTTCCAGCAGCTTATTCCCTACAGGGGCGGACAATGAGCAGTTCTTC
CDR3aa: CSSSLFPTGADNEQFF

abundance: NA
j_gene: TRBJ1-2
d_gene: NA
v_gene: TRBV7-8
CDR3nt: TGTGCCAGCAGCCCGCGGGCCTTATCCCTCTATGGCTACACCTTC
CDR3aa: CASSPRALSLYGYTF

abundance: NA
j_gene: TRBJ2-3
d_gene: NA
v_gene: TRBV14
CDR3nt: TGTGCCAGCAGCCATTATCGTGGTTCGGGCACAGATACGCAGTATTTT
CDR3aa: CASSHYRGSGTDTQYF

abundance: NA
j_gene: TRBJ2-7
d_gene: NA
v_gene: TRBV7-2
CDR3nt: TGTGCCAGCAGCTTATACAGGGACTACGAGCAGTACTTC
CDR3aa: CASSLYRDYEQYF

abundance: NA
j_gene: TRBJ1-6
d_gene: NA
v_gene: TRBV4-1
CDR3nt: TGCGCCAGCAGCCAAGAAGCAAACAGAAATTCACCCCTCCACTTT
CDR3aa: CASSQEANRNSPLHF

abundance: NA
j_gene: TRBJ1-5
d_gene: NA
v_gene: TRBV7-3
CDR3nt: TGTGCCAGCAGCTTAACGAAGAAGAGTACCCAGCATTTT
CDR3aa: CASSLTKKSTQHF

abundance: NA
j_gene: TRBJ2-5
d_gene: TRBD2
v_gene: TRBV5-1
CDR3nt: TGCGCCAGCAGCTTGGGGCACCTTAGCGGGGGGCCCCGGGAGACCCAGTACTTC
CDR3aa: CASSLGHLSGGPRETQYF

abundance: NA
j_gene: TRBJ1-2
d_gene: NA
v_gene: TRBV4-1
CDR3nt: TGCGCCAGCAGCCCCAGGGGTTATGGCTACACCTTC
CDR3aa: CASSPRGYGYTF

abundance: NA
j_gene: TRBJ1-3
d_gene: TRBD1
v_gene: TRBV2
CDR3nt: TGTGCCAGCAGTGAATGGGGGACAGGGGATGGTTTT
CDR3aa: CASSEWGTGDGF

abundance: few
j_gene: TRBJ2-1
d_gene: TRBD1
v_gene: TRBV10-3
CDR3nt: TGTGCCACCAAACCCGGGACAGGGGGCAGTGAGCAGTTCTTC
CDR3aa: CATKPGTGGSEQFF

abundance: NA
j_gene: TRBJ2-5
d_gene: NA
v_gene: TRBV6-5
CDR3nt: TGTGCCAGCAGTTACCCGGGTGGGACCCAGTACTTC
CDR3aa: CASSYPGGTQYF

abundance: NA
j_gene: TRBJ2-7
d_gene: NA
v_gene: TRBV27
CDR3nt: TGTGCCAGCAGTGTGGAGGGCAGGACCTACGAGCAGTACTTC
CDR3aa: CASSVEGRTYEQYF

abundance: NA
j_gene: TRBJ2-6
d_gene: NA
v_gene: TRBV27
CDR3nt: TGTGCCAGCAGCTCCACCGCCAGGGCTGGGGCCAACGTCCTGACTTTC
CDR3aa: CASSSTARAGANVLTF

abundance: NA
j_gene: TRBJ2-3
d_gene: TRBD2
v_gene: TRBV4-1
CDR3nt: TGCGCCAGCAGCCAAGAAAGCGGGAGGGGTCAGTATTTT
CDR3aa: CASSQESGRGQYF

abundance: NA
j_gene: TRBJ1-3
d_gene: TRBD1
v_gene: TRBV23-1
CDR3nt: TGCGCCAGCAGTCCAATCAACAGGGGGAAATTTAGGAACACCATATATTTT
CDR3aa: CASSPINRGKFRNTIYF

abundance: NA
j_gene: TRBJ1-1
d_gene: NA
v_gene: TRBV2
CDR3nt: TGTGCCAGTGGGGGACACAGGGAAGCTTTCTTT
CDR3aa: CASGGHREAFF

abundance: NA
j_gene: TRBJ1-4
d_gene: NA
v_gene: TRBV9
CDR3nt: TGTGCCAGCAGTCCGAGGGTAACTAATGAAAAACTGTTTTTT
CDR3aa: CASSPRVTNEKLFF

abundance: NA
j_gene: TRBJ2-2
d_gene: TRBD1
v_gene: TRBV5-5
CDR3nt: TGTGCCAGCAGCCTAAACAGGGGCACCGGGGAGCTGTTTTTT
CDR3aa: CASSLNRGTGELFF

abundance: NA
j_gene: TRBJ2-1
d_gene: TRBD2
v_gene: TRBV19
CDR3nt: TGTGCCAGTATACGGGGGGGGAACTCCAATGAGCAGTTCTTC
CDR3aa: CASIRGGNSNEQFF

abundance: NA
j_gene: TRBJ1-2
d_gene: NA
v_gene: TRBV5-1
CDR3nt: TGCGCCAGCAGCTCCCGGACTTATTTTTTAGTCGGCTATGGCTACACCTTC
CDR3aa: CASSSRTYFLVGYGYTF

abundance: NA
j_gene: TRBJ2-7
d_gene: NA
v_gene: TRBV6-6
CDR3nt: TGTGCCAGCCAGTCCTCCTCGTACGAGCAGTACTTC
CDR3aa: CASQSSSYEQYF

abundance: NA
j_gene: TRBJ1-1
d_gene: NA
v_gene: TRBV5-1
CDR3nt: TGCGCCAGCAGCTTGGGGACTACCAACACTGAAGCTTTCTTT
CDR3aa: CASSLGTTNTEAFF

abundance: NA
j_gene: TRBJ1-3
d_gene: NA
v_gene: TRBV5-1
CDR3nt: TGCGCCAGCAGCTTGTCCGGGACATCCTCTGGAAACACCATATATTTT
CDR3aa: CASSLSGTSSGNTIYF

abundance: NA
j_gene: TRBJ2-3
d_gene: NA
v_gene: TRBV10-2
CDR3nt: TGCGCCAGCAGTGAGCGAGATACGCAGTATTTT
CDR3aa: CASSERDTQYF

abundance: NA
j_gene: TRBJ2-2
d_gene: TRBD1
v_gene: TRBV7-9
CDR3nt: TGTGCCCTCCCGTTCCCGGGACAGGGGGCTTTCCCCGGGGAGCTGTTTTTT
CDR3aa: CALPFPGQGAFPGELFF

abundance: few
j_gene: TRBJ2-1
d_gene: NA
v_gene: TRBV4-1
CDR3nt: TGCGCCAGCAGCCAAGTTGTGGGCGGGTCCTACAATGAGCAGTTCTTC
CDR3aa: CASSQVVGGSYNEQFF

abundance: NA
j_gene: TRBJ2-3
d_gene: TRBD2
v_gene: TRBV9
CDR3nt: TGTGCCAGCAGCGCTAACCCCTACCGAGCGGGGGGCGAAGATACGCAGTATTTT
CDR3aa: CASSANPYRAGGEDTQYF

abundance: few
j_gene: TRBJ1-1
d_gene: NA
v_gene: TRBV19
CDR3nt: TGTGCCAGTAGAAAGGGGCTGAGCACTGAAGCTTTCTTT
CDR3aa: CASRKGLSTEAFF

abundance: NA
j_gene: TRBJ2-7
d_gene: TRBD1
v_gene: TRBV7-8
CDR3nt: TGTGCCAGCAGCTTAGAGACAGGGCGGGAGCAGTACTTC
CDR3aa: CASSLETGREQYF

abundance: once
j_gene: TRBJ1-3
d_gene: NA
v_gene: TRBV28
CDR3nt: TGTGCCAGCAGTTTAGGACAGCTACAGAGAGGAAACACCATATATTTT
CDR3aa: CASSLGQLQRGNTIYF

abundance: NA
j_gene: TRBJ2-3
d_gene: NA
v_gene: TRBV7-8
CDR3nt: TGTGCCAGCAGCTTAGATAAGGGGGGGTTCACAGATACGCAGTATTTT
CDR3aa: CASSLDKGGFTDTQYF

abundance: NA
j_gene: TRBJ1-1
d_gene: NA
v_gene: TRBV19
CDR3nt: TGTGCCAGTAGTTTCCTTAACCGGGACACCTTGAACACTGAAGCTTTCTTT
CDR3aa: CASSFLNRDTLNTEAFF